The 32 T cell receptor beta chains reported below all come from one sample, sequenced in a study of cytomegalovirus exposure and HLA in healthy donors. The PCR employed 60 Vbeta primers together with 13 Jbeta primers. Libraries were prepared by immunoSEQ multiplex PCR; TCRdb keeps only in-frame clonotypes and omits some of them. The sample table includes 90,000 to 130,000 clones. The sequenced sample consisted of PBMCs. The receptors derive from a young man in good health and CMV-seronegative.

The CDR3 DNA sequence: TGTGCCAGCAGCCAAGACTATAGCGCTACCTACGAGCAGTACTTC. Protein product: CASSQDYSATYEQYF. The rearrangement links TRBV4-2 to TRBJ2-7, with D perhaps matching TRBD2 (5 bases). This CDR3 is 15 amino acids long. Trimming cost V 0 bases and J 2 bases, with 11 bases left between them. CDR1 LGHNA and CDR2 YNFKEQ come from the germline V gene.

The CDR3 nucleotides are TGTGCCAGCTCACTCAGACAGGGCACTGGGGCCAACGTCCTGACTTTC. It codes for CASSLRQGTGANVLTF. The chain couples TRBV18 to TRBJ2-6; TRBD1 aligns across 7 bases. CDR1 is KGHSH, CDR2 LQKENI, per germline. This CDR3 spans 16 amino acids. The V gene end was trimmed by 4 bases and the J gene end by 2 bases; junction bases not matched to a gene: 5. The whole variable domain, filled in from reference TRBV18 and TRBJ2-6, reads NAGVMQNPRHLVRRRGQEARLRCSPMKGHSHVYWYRQLPEEGLKFMVYLQKENIIDESGMPKERFSAEFPKEGPSILRIQQVVRGDSAAYFCASSLRQGTGANVLTFGAGSRLTVL.

The rearrangement links TRBV6-8 to TRBJ1-4, with 7 bases identical to TRBD1. V dropped 10 bases and J dropped 8; count of bases not matched to a gene: 10. Germline V gives CDR1 MNHGY, CDR2 SAAAGT. This CDR3 spans 13 amino acids. The CDR3 here is CAIDRQGREKLFF. CDR3 in DNA: TGTGCCATCGATCGACAGGGTCGGGAAAAACTGTTTTTT.

The chain joins TRBV4-1 to TRBJ2-5, with TRBD2 matching 11 bases. The J call may be incorrect, as the DNA end agrees better with TRBJ2-7. CDR3 size: 17 residues. Per the germline V gene, CDR1 is MGHRA and CDR2 is YSYEKL. CDR3: CASSQGASGGRSYEQYF. As DNA, the CDR3 is TGCGCCAGCAGCCAAGGGGCTAGCGGGGGGCGCTCCTACGAGCAGTACTTC.

J is TRBJ2-1 and V is TRBV5-1; 9 positions agree with TRBD1. The CDR3 has 12 amino acids. Trimming at V came to 3 bases and at J to 15 bases, leaving 7 bases not matched to a gene. Germline V gene lookup returns CDR1 SGHRS and CDR2 YFSETQ. For the CDR3, the DNA is TGCGCCAGCAGCTCCACGGGACAGGGTCCGTTCTTC. Translating it yields CASSSTGQGPFF.

The CDR3 region has the DNA TGTGCCAGCAGCTCGGGCGCGGTAGGGGCGACCACCGGGGAGCTGTTTTTT. Amino acids: CASSSGAVGATTGELFF. The rearrangement uses TRBV5-4 and TRBJ2-2, with a weak D call TRBD1 (5 bases). This CDR3 region has 17 residues. Trimming took off 3 bases at V and 4 bases at J, with 19 bases between the two ends. Germline-derived CDR1 and CDR2 are SGHNT and YYREEE (reference sequence).

The chain couples TRBV5-4 to TRBJ1-2; 9 nucleotides match TRBD1. The CDR3 covers 14 residues. Germline assignment: CDR1 SGHNT and CDR2 YYREEE (reference sequence). V gave up 6 bases and J gave up 4 bases; unmatched junction bases: 7. The CDR3 DNA is TGTGCCAGCATCGAGGGACAGGGAGGCTATGGCTACACCTTC. Amino acids: CASIEGQGGYGYTF. Combining the CDR3 with reference TRBV5-4 and TRBJ1-2 gives the whole variable domain ETGVTQSPTHLIKTRGQQVTLRCSSQSGHNTVSWYQQALGQGPQFIFQYYREEENGRGNFPPRFSGLQFPNYSSELNVNALELDDSALYLCASIEGQGGYGYTFGSGTRLTVV.

The chain carries TRBV30 and TRBJ1-2; a possible D gene is TRBD1 (6 bases). Trimming stripped 5 bases from V and 7 bases from J, with 23 bases between. Germline values: CDR1 GTSNPN, CDR2 SVGIG (reference sequence). The CDR3 runs 15 residues. CDR3 region: CAWGRRGQNLVGYTF. For the CDR3, the DNA is TGTGCCTGGGGCCGGCGGGGGCAAAATCTAGTTGGCTACACCTTC.

The chain uses TRBV11-2 and TRBJ2-5; possible D gene TRBD2, 6 bases. Deletions cut 0 bases from V and 5 bases from J, with 19 bases between. Germline values: CDR1 SGHAT, CDR2 FQNNGV. The CDR3 has 17 residues. CDR3 bases: TGTGCCAGCAGCTTAGATGGACCGGGACTCCGACGTGAGACCCAGTACTTC. It is translated as CASSLDGPGLRRETQYF.

The chain uses TRBV30 and TRBJ1-5; 8 nucleotides align to TRBD1. With V trimmed by 3 bases and J by 7 bases, 11 bases remained unmatched. Germline CDR1 is GTSNPN and CDR2 is SVGIG (reference sequence). The CDR3 sequence is 15 residues long. The CDR3 bases are TGTGCCTGGAGAGGCTCAGGGGGCCGGGGACAGCCCCAGCATTTT. Translation: CAWRGSGGRGQPQHF.

This chain joins TRBV7-9 and TRBJ1-1; D possibly corresponds to TRBD1 (5 bases). Trimming cost V 5 bases and J 5 bases, with 15 bases left between them. Germline V lookup: CDR1 SEHNR, CDR2 FQNEAQ (reference sequence). This CDR3 region has 14 residues. The CDR3 region has the DNA TGTGCCAGCAGCCCCTGGGGGGAGGGAACTGAAGCTTTCTTT. Its translation: CASSPWGEGTEAFF. Drawing the rest from reference TRBV7-9 and TRBJ1-1, the complete variable domain is DTGVSQNPRHKITKRGQNVTFRCDPISEHNRLYWYRQTLGQGPEFLTYFQNEAQLEKSRLLSDRFSAERPKGSFSTLEIQRTEQGDSAMYLCASSPWGEGTEAFFGQGTRLTVV.

The rearrangement joins TRBV2 to TRBJ2-7; D is possibly TRBD2 (6 bases). The CDR3 consists of 14 residues. Trimming took off 7 bases at V and 6 bases at J, with 19 bases between the two ends. CDR1 is SNHLY, CDR2 FYNNEI, per germline. The CDR3 nucleotides are TGTGCCAGCAAGGGTGAGTCGGGGGAGGTCGAGCAGTACTTC. Its translation is CASKGESGEVEQYF. The whole variable domain, remainder taken from reference TRBV2 and TRBJ2-7, is EPEVTQTPSHQVTQMGQEVILRCVPISNHLYFYWYRQILGQKVEFLVSFYNNEISEKSEIFDDQFSVERPDGSNFTLKIRSTKLEDSAMYFCASKGESGEVEQYFGPGTRLTVT.

V and J are TRBV9 and TRBJ2-5, with TRBD2 identical over 11 bases. V lost 2 bases and J lost 5; bases outside the gene matches: 14. The germline CDR1 and CDR2 sequences are SGDLS and YYNGEE. The CDR3 runs to 18 residues. CDR3: CASSVSSGGTLWFETQYF. CDR3 bases: TGTGCCAGCAGCGTCTCTAGCGGGGGGACCTTGTGGTTTGAGACCCAGTACTTC.

This sequence joins TRBV5-1 and TRBJ2-7; 8 positions match TRBD1. CDR3 length: 14 residues. Germline trimming cut 4 bases from V and 2 bases from J; bases unmatched to any gene: 5. The germline V gene has CDR1 SGHRS and CDR2 YFSETQ. The chain's CDR3 is CASSGQGGPYEQYF. In DNA, the CDR3 is TGCGCCAGCAGCGGACAGGGAGGCCCCTACGAGCAGTACTTC.

The chain joins TRBV7-2 to TRBJ2-5; 10 positions agree with TRBD2. The CDR3 runs to 15 residues. The V segment lost 5 bases and the J segment 4 bases; nucleotides outside the gene matches: 7. Germline V gene data show CDR1 as SGHTA and CDR2 as FQGNSA. CDR3 sequence (DNA): TGTGCCAGCAGCCCCCAGCGGGGGGGCCTAGAGACCCAGTACTTC. Protein product: CASSPQRGGLETQYF.

J is TRBJ2-1 and V is TRBV7-9, with D possibly matching TRBD1 (6 bases). CDR1 is SEHNR and CDR2 is FQNEAQ in the germline V gene (reference sequence). CDR3 size: 14 residues. The V gene lost 3 bases and the J gene lost 3 bases, with 9 bases spanning the gap. CDR3 region: CASSFGRGYNEQFF. The CDR3 nucleotides are TGTGCCAGCAGCTTTGGCAGGGGCTACAATGAGCAGTTCTTC.

V gene TRBV11-1 combines with J gene TRBJ2-3; TRBD2 aligns across 7 bases. Trimming took 1 base from V and 3 from J; bases not matched to a gene: 1. The germline CDR1 and CDR2 sequences are SGHAT and FQDESV (reference sequence). This CDR3 region has 14 residues. The CDR3 DNA follows: TGTGCCAGCAGCTTAGGACTAGCAACAGATACGCAGTATTTT. It yields the protein CASSLGLATDTQYF.

The chain employs TRBV19 and TRBJ1-5; possibly TRBD1 for D (5 bases). The ends were cut back, 10 bases at V and 3 bases at J, with 19 bases in the middle. Germline loops: CDR1 LNHDA, CDR2 SQIVND (reference sequence). The CDR3 runs 15 residues. In DNA form, the CDR3 reads TGTGCCACCAAGACAGATTCTGTATACAATCAGCCCCAGCATTTT. Its protein is CATKTDSVYNQPQHF.

In DNA form, the CDR3 reads TGTGCCAGCAGCGATAGCGCACCCCCTTTCAGAGAGACCCAGTACTTC. Its translation is CASSDSAPPFRETQYF. This rearrangement joins TRBV21-1 to TRBJ2-5; the D segment call TRBD2 is taken from the table without a DNA check. TRBV21-1 is a known pseudogene. The CDR3 is 16 amino acids.

The chain recombines TRBV5-1 with TRBJ2-2, with TRBD2 identical over 7 bases. Germline CDR1 reads SGHRS; CDR2 reads YFSETQ. The CDR3 contains 17 residues. V gave up 2 bases and J gave up 0 bases; unmatched junction bases: 7. The CDR3 DNA reads as TGCGCCAGCAGCTTCGGATGGGGGGGGGCGAACACCGGGGAGCTGTTTTTT. This encodes CASSFGWGGANTGELFF.

The rearrangement joins TRBV7-6 to TRBJ1-1, with D perhaps TRBD1 (6 bases). V was trimmed by 4 bases and J by 6 bases, leaving 18 bases between them. Germline values: CDR1 SGHVS, CDR2 FNYEAQ. The CDR3 is made up of 15 amino acids. The CDR3 DNA is TGTGCCAGCAGCTCCCAGGGACATCTGGGGGCTGAAGCTTTCTTT. It translates to CASSSQGHLGAEAFF.

V gene TRBV5-1 combines with J gene TRBJ2-6; TRBD1 might be the D (6 bases). This CDR3 is built from 18 residues. Germline CDR1 and CDR2: SGHRS and YFSETQ. Trimming took off 0 bases at V and 1 base at J, with 14 bases between the two ends. CDR3 residues: CASSLVQGLASGANVLTF. The CDR3 region has the DNA TGCGCCAGCAGCTTGGTACAGGGTCTAGCTTCTGGGGCCAACGTCCTGACTTTC.

This chain links TRBV30 with TRBJ2-7; 10 nucleotides agree with TRBD1. The CDR3 totals 14 residues. J was trimmed by 5 bases and V by 3 bases; bases with no gene match: 7. Germline V gene data show CDR1 as GTSNPN and CDR2 as SVGIG (reference sequence). The CDR3 is CAWRPGQGTHEQYF. The CDR3 DNA is TGTGCCTGGAGGCCGGGACAGGGGACCCACGAGCAGTACTTC.

The chain has TRBV19 and TRBJ2-2, with TRBD1 as a possible D gene (5 bases). CDR3 length equals 16 residues. Trimming cost V 0 bases and J 0 bases, with 8 bases left between them. Germline lookup yields CDR1 LNHDA and CDR2 SQIVND (reference sequence). The CDR3 spells CASSIDHRTNTGELFF. The CDR3 nucleotides are TGTGCCAGTAGTATAGATCACAGGACGAACACCGGGGAGCTGTTTTTT.

The V and J genes are TRBV7-8 and TRBJ1-1; no reliable D call. V was pared by 5 bases and J by 1 base, with 8 bases between. Germline CDR1 and CDR2: SGHVS and FQNEAQ. This CDR3 has 13 amino acids. The CDR3 DNA reads as TGTGCCAGCAGCCGATTGAGGAACACTGAAGCTTTCTTT. It specifies CASSRLRNTEAFF.

The V gene is TRBV19, the J gene TRBJ1-2, with 12 bases identical to TRBD1. The V gene's germline CDR1 is LNHDA and CDR2 SQIVND (reference sequence). Trimming at V came to 6 bases and at J to 5 bases, leaving 10 bases not matched to a gene. The CDR3 runs to 16 residues. CDR3 DNA sequence: TGTGCCAGTAGGGGTCCGGGACAGGGGGCCGATTATGGCTACACCTTC. It encodes CASRGPGQGADYGYTF.

The genes are TRBV5-4 and TRBJ2-3; D may be TRBD2 (7 bases). V lost 6 bases and J 1 base, leaving 12 bases between the germline ends. CDR3 size: 14 residues. Germline-derived CDR1 and CDR2 are SGHNT and YYREEE (reference sequence). The CDR3 DNA reads TGTGCCAGCAAACGGGGGGCCGGCACAGATACGCAGTATTTT. Translation gives CASKRGAGTDTQYF.

This chain uses TRBV5-4 with TRBJ1-1, with 10 bases lining up with TRBD1. Per the germline V gene, CDR1 is SGHNT and CDR2 is YYREEE (reference sequence). The CDR3 has 16 residues. The junction had 8 bases not matched to a gene; V was cut back by 4 bases and J by 2 bases. CDR3 protein: CASSPQGQGINTEAFF. CDR3 DNA: TGTGCCAGCAGCCCCCAGGGACAGGGGATAAACACTGAAGCTTTCTTT.

This chain links TRBV9 with TRBJ2-3; 10 bases are a match to TRBD2. Per the germline V gene, CDR1 is SGDLS and CDR2 is YYNGEE. The CDR3 contains 15 residues. The V gene end was trimmed by 0 bases and the J gene end by 4 bases; junction bases not matched to a gene: 2. The CDR3, as DNA: TGTGCCAGCAGCGTAGGAACTAGCGGGGCAGATACGCAGTATTTT. Translated: CASSVGTSGADTQYF.

The chain links TRBV10-3 to TRBJ2-1, with D tentatively TRBD1 (5 bases). The V end was cut by 4 bases, the J end by 10 bases, with 11 bases between. This CDR3 is built from 12 residues. Germline values: CDR1 ENHRY, CDR2 SYGVKD. The CDR3 protein is CAISGTTEEQFF. The DNA for the CDR3 is TGTGCCATCAGTGGGACGACAGAAGAGCAGTTCTTC.

V is TRBV19 and J is TRBJ1-2; 9 bases fit TRBD1. Germline lookup yields CDR1 LNHDA and CDR2 SQIVND (reference sequence). The CDR3 consists of 13 residues. J gave up 8 bases and V 5 bases, and 6 bases lay outside the gene matches. The CDR3 bases are TGTGCCAGTAGTCCCGACAGGGGGGAAGGCTACACCTTC. Translated: CASSPDRGEGYTF.

The J gene is TRBJ2-7, the V gene TRBV11-2; 12 bases line up with TRBD1. Germline CDR1 SGHAT, CDR2 FQNNGV. J was trimmed by 4 bases and V by 2 bases; bases with no gene match: 9. The CDR3 is 17 amino acids. The CDR3 DNA is TGTGCCAGCAGCTTAAGGGCGGGGGACAGGGGGCGATACGAGCAGTACTTC. Translation: CASSLRAGDRGRYEQYF.